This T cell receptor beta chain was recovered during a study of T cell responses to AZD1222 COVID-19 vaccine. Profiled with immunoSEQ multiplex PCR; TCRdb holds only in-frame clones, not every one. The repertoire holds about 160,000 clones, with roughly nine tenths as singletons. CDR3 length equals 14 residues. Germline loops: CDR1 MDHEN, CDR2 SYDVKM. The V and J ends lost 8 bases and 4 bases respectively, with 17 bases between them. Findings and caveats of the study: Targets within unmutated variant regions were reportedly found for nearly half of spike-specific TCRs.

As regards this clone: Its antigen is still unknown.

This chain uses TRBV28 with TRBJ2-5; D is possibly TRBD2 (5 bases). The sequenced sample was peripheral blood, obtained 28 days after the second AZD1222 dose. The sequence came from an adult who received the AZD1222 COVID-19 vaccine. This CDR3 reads CASRGFGVGETQYF. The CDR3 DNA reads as TGTGCCAGCCGCGGTTTCGGGGTTGGAGAGACCCAGTACTTC. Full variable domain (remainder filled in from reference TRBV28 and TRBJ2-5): DVKVTQSSRYLVKRTGEKVFLECVQDMDHENMFWYRQDPGLGLRLIYFSYDVKMKEKGDIPEGYSVSREKKERFSLILESASTNQTSMYLCASRGFGVGETQYFGPGTRLLVL.